This T cell receptor beta chain came from a study of blood T cell repertoires in COVID-19. As for the study in general: The United States, Italy and Spain provided the acute and convalescent COVID-19 samples. PBMCs, B-cell-depleted T cells, or T cells were the source of the cDNA or gDNA that made up the material.

CDR1 and CDR2 (germline): SGHDT, YYEEEE. The trim removed 3 bases at V and 6 bases at J, leaving 7 bases unmatched. This CDR3 contains 15 residues. Methods used by the authors: Reference gene primer amplification gave nucleated cell count estimates. Using immunoSEQ multiplex PCR, the repertoire was profiled, and TCRdb retains in-frame clones only, with some absent. V and J calls plus clone size are reproduced from that table; the DNA served to infer D and trimming. The sample yields 430,000 or so clones, approximately 90% seen once. The sequence derives from a man between 18 and 29 years old with COVID-19, enrolled during active disease. The sequencing sample was made of peripheral blood. The chain uses TRBV5-6 and TRBJ1-4, with 8 bases that match TRBD1. The CDR3 loop reads CASSSEDRAHEKLFF. CDR3 bases: TGTGCCAGCAGCTCGGAGGACAGGGCGCATGAAAAACTGTTTTTT.